This T cell receptor beta chain is from a study of PD-1 blockade in classical Hodgkin lymphoma. Study-wide findings and caveats: Patients with a complete response exhibited baseline diversity comparable to newly diagnosed patients.

Remarks on this clone: As yet, its antigen is unknown.

The CDR3 consists of 16 residues. Trimming pared 6 bases from V and 3 bases from J, leaving 20 bases between. Germline CDR1 and CDR2: LNHDA and SQIVND (reference sequence). Every patient experienced relapse after autologous stem cell transplantation, and brentuximab vedotin exposure varied. Assay used: immunoSEQ multiplex PCR; TCRdb lists only in-frame clones, some missing. The profile shows approximately 90,000 clones, around 90% of them singletons. This sequence joins TRBV19 and TRBJ1-1; D gene unclear. This sequence originates from a human donor with classical Hodgkin lymphoma. Source: peripheral blood mononuclear cells (PBMCs), taken before the second cycle of nivolumab. The CDR3 DNA sequence: TGTGCCAGTAGACCCATGGGTGTGGGGTACGACACTGAAGCTTTCTTT. Translated: CASRPMGVGYDTEAFF. The variable domain in full, with the rest retrieved from reference TRBV19 and TRBJ1-1, is DGGITQSPKYLFRKEGQNVTLSCEQNLNHDAMYWYRQDPGQGLRLIYYSQIVNDFQKGDIAEGYSVSREKKESFPLTVTSAQKNPTAFYLCASRPMGVGYDTEAFFGQGTRLTVV.